This T cell receptor (beta chain) emerged from a study of T cells after yellow fever vaccination. In its sample, this clonotype was seen a few times. Germline CDR1 LNHDA, CDR2 SQIVND (reference sequence). The CDR3 covers 15 residues. V shed 3 bases and J 7 bases; nucleotides not matched to a gene: 9. Production of TCR cDNA was by 5'RACE template switching, which also added a universal primer site and UMIs. TCRdb reprocessed the 5' RACE reads via MiXCR and lists one record per CDR3 protein. This sample carries about 350,000 distinct CDR3 sequences, around a tenth of them seen once, and the ten largest clones take 18%.

The V gene is TRBV19, the J gene TRBJ2-7, with 10 bases that match TRBD1. The material sequenced was PBMCs, taken on the day of the first yellow fever vaccination. This sequence originates from a man between 18 and 35 years old who received the YFV17D yellow fever vaccine. The CDR3 DNA reads TGTGCCAGTAGTATGTGGACAGGGGGAAGGGGTGAGCAGTACTTC. Its protein is CASSMWTGGRGEQYF.